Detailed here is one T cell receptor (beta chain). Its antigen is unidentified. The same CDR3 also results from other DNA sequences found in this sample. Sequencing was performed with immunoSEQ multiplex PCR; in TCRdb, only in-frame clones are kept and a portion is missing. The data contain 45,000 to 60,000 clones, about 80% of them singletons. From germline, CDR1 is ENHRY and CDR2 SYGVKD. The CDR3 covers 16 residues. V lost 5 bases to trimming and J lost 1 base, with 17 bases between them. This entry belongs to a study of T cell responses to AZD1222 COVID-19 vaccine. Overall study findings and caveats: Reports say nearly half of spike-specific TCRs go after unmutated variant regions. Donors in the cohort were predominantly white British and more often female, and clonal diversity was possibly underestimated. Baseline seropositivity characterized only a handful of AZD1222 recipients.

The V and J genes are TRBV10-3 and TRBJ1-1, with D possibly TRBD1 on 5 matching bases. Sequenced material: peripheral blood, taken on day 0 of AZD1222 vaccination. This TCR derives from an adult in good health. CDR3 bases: TGTGCCATCAGTAGGGCGGCTGGGGGGGGGAACACTGAAGCTTTCTTT. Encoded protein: CAISRAAGGGNTEAFF.